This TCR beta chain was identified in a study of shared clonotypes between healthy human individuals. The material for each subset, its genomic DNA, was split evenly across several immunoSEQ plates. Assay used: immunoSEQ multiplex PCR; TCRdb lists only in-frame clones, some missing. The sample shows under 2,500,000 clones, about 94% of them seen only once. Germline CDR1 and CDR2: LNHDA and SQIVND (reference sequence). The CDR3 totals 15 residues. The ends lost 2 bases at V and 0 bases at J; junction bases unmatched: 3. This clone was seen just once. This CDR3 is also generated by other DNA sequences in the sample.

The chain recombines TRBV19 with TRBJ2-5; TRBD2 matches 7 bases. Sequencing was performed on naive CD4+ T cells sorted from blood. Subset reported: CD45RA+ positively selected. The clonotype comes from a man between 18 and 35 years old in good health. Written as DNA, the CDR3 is TGTGCCAGTAGTATACAAGGGACTAACCAAGAGACCCAGTACTTC. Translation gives CASSIQGTNQETQYF.